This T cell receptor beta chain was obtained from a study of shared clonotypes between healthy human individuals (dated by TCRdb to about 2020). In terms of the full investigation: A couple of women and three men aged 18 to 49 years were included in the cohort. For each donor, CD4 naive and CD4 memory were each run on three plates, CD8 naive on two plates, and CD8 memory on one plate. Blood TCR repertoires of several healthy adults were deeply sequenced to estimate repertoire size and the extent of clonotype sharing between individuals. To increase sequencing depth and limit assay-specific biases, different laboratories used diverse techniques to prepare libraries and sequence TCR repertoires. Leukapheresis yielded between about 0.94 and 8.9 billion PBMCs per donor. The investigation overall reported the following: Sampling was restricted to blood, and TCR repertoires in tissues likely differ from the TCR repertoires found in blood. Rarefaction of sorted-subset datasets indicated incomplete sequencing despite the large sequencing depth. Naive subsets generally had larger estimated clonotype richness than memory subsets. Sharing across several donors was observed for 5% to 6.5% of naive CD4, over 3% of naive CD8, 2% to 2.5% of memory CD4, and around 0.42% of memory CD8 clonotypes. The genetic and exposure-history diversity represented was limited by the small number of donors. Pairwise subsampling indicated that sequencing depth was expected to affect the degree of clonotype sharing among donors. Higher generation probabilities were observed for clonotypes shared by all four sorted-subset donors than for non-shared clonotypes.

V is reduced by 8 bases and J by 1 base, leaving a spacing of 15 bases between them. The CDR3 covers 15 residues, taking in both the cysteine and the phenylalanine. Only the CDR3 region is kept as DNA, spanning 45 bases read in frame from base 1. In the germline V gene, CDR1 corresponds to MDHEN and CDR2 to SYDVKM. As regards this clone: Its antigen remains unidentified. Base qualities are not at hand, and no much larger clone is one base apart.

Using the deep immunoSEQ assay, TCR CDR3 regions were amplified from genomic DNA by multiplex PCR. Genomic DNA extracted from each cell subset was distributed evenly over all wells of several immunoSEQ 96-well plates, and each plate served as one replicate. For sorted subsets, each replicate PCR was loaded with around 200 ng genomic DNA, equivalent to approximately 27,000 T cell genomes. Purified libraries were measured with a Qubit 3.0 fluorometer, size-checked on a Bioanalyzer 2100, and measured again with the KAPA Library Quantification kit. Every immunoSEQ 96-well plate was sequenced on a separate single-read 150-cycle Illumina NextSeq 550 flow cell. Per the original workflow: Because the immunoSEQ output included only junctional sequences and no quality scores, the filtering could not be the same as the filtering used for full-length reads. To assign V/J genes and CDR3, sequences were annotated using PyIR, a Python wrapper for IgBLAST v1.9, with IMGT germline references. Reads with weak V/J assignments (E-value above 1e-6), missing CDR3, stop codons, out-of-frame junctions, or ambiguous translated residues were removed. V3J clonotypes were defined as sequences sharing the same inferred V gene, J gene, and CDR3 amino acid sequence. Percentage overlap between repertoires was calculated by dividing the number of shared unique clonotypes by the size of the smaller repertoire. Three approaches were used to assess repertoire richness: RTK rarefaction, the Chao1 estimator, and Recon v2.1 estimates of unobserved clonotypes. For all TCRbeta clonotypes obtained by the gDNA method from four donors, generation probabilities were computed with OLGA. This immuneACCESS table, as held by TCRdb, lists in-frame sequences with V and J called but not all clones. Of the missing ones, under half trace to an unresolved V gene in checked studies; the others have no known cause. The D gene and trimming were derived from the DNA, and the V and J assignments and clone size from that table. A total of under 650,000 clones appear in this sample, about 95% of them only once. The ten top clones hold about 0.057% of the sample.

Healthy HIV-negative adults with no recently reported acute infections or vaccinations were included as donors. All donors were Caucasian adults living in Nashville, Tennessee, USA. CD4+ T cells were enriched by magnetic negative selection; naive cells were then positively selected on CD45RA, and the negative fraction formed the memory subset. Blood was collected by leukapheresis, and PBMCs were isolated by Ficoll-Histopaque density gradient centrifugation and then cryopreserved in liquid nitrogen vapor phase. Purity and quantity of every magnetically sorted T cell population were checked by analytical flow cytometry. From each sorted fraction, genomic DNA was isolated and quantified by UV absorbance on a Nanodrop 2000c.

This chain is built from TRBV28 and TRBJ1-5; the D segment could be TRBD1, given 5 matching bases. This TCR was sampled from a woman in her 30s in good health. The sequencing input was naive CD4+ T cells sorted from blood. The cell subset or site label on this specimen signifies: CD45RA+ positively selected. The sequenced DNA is TGTGCCAGCCGCCGGAGGGGTATAAGCAATCAGCCCCAGCATTTT. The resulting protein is CASRRRGISNQPQHF.